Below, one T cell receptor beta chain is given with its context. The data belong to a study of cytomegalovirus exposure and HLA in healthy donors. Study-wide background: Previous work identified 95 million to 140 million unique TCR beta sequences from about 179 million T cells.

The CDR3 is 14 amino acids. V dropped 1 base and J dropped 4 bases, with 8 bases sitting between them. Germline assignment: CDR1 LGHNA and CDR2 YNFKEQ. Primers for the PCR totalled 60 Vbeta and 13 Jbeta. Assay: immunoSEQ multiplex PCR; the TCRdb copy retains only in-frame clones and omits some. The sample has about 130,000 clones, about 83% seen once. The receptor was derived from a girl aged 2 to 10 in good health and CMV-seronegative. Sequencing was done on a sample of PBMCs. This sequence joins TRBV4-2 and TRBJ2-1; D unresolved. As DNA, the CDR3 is TGTGCCAGCAGCCAAGGGTTAGCTTACAATGAGCAGTTCTTC. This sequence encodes CASSQGLAYNEQFF.